This T cell receptor (beta chain) emerged from a study of cytomegalovirus exposure and HLA in healthy donors. Background on the study: The roughly 110 validation repertoires used the same platform as the 550 to 750 first-cohort repertoires, a later analysis reported. Findings and caveats of the study: High specificity and sensitivity for cytomegalovirus status were reported for the classifier. A subsequent analysis found that TCR clusters from the first cohort also tended to co-occur in the 90 to 150 validation repertoires, with approximately 95% of cluster scores above 0. CMV antigen specificity was confirmed in vitro for three CMV-associated chains.

Germline-derived CDR1 and CDR2 are MNHEY and SMNVEV (reference sequence). Deletions cut 3 bases from V and 6 bases from J, with 10 bases between. CDR3 length equals 13 residues. TCRdb's table, derived via immunoSEQ multiplex PCR, lists solely in-frame clones and lacks some. This table holds over 200,000 clones, about 91% found once. This clone was counted a single time. Its antigen remains unknown. The sequence was collected from a woman under 30 in good health and CMV-seronegative. Sequencing input: PBMCs. The V and J genes are TRBV27 and TRBJ2-3; D gene uncertain. The CDR3 spells CASSFLEADTQYF. The CDR3 region has the DNA TGTGCCAGCAGTTTCCTTGAGGCGGATACGCAGTATTTT.